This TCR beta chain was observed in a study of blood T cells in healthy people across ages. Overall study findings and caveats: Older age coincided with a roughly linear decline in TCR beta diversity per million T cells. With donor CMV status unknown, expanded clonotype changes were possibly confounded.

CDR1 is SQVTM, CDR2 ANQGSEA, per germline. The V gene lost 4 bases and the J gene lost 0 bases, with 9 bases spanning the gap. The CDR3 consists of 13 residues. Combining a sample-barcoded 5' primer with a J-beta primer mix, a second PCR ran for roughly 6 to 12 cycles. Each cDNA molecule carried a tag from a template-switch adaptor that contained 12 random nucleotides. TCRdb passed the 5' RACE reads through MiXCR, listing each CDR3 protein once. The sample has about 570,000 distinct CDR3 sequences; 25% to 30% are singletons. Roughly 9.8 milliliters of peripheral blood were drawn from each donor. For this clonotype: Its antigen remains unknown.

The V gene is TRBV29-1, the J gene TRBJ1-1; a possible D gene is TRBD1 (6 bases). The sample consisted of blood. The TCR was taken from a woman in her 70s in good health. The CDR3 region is CSVVRGLNTEAFF. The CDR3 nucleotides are TGCAGCGTTGTCAGGGGATTGAACACTGAAGCTTTCTTT.